A single sample is the source of the 12 T cell receptor beta chains below, sequenced in a study of OX40 agonist ivuxolimab in advanced cancers. TCRdb's table, derived via immunoSEQ multiplex PCR, lists solely in-frame clones and lacks some. Of around 49,000 clones in the sample, 60% to 80% are singletons; the top ten hold 7.9%. The material was CD4+ or CD8+ T cells sorted from blood, obtained in a trial of the OX40 agonist ivuxolimab. These receptors were taken from an adult with an advanced solid tumor such as melanoma, head and neck, liver or kidney cancer.

This chain uses TRBV29-1 with TRBJ1-1; D gene ambiguous. This CDR3 comprises 12 residues. The germline V and J ends were trimmed by 4 bases and 5 bases, with 11 bases remaining between them. Germline CDR1 SQVTM, CDR2 ANQGSEA. CDR3 region: CSVGGVRTEAFF. The DNA for the CDR3 is TGCAGCGTTGGCGGGGTTCGTACTGAAGCTTTCTTT. The whole variable domain, remainder taken from reference TRBV29-1 and TRBJ1-1, is SAVISQKPSRDICQRGTSLTIQCQVDSQVTMMFWYRQQPGQSLTLIATANQGSEATYESGFVIDKFPISRPNLTFSTLTVSNMSPEDSSIYLCSVGGVRTEAFFGQGTRLTVV.

This rearrangement joins TRBV5-1 to TRBJ2-1, with a possible D match to TRBD1 (6 bases). Trimming stripped 1 base from V and 2 bases from J, with 13 bases between. CDR1 is SGHRS and CDR2 is YFSETQ in the germline V gene. The CDR3 length is 16 residues. The CDR3, as DNA: TGCGCCAGCAGCTTGAGCGCAGGGGATACCTACAATGAGCAGTTCTTC. This codes for CASSLSAGDTYNEQFF.

This sequence joins TRBV19 and TRBJ2-7, with 11 nucleotides matching TRBD2. The germline V gene has CDR1 LNHDA and CDR2 SQIVND (reference sequence). This CDR3 region has 14 residues. Trimming at V came to 9 bases and at J to 6 bases, leaving 10 bases not matched to a gene. The CDR3 sequence: CASRTSGRIGEQYF. The CDR3 bases are TGTGCCAGCCGAACTAGCGGGAGAATCGGCGAGCAGTACTTC.

CDR3 in amino acids: CASSPHTYEQYF. In nucleotides, the CDR3 is TGTGCCAGCAGCCCCCACACTTACGAGCAGTACTTC. This chain uses TRBV7-8 with TRBJ2-7, with no clear D. The length of the CDR3 is 12 residues. Trimming stripped 5 bases from V and 4 bases from J, with 9 bases between. CDR1 is SGHVS, CDR2 FQNEAQ, per germline.

The chain employs TRBV6-6 and TRBJ1-5; D remains ambiguous. The CDR3 spans 11 residues. In germline, CDR1 is MNHNY, CDR2 SVGAGI (reference sequence). V lost 6 bases, J lost 9 bases, and 9 bases lay in between. CDR3 sequence (DNA): TGTGCCAGCAGCTCAAACGGGCCCCAGCATTTT. This translates into CASSSNGPQHF.

V gene TRBV5-3 combines with J gene TRBJ2-1; no clear D gene. Being an ORF, TRBV5-3 has a function that is uncertain. The V gene lost 0 bases and the J gene lost 8 bases, with 3 bases spanning the gap. The CDR3 spans 11 residues. CDR3 bases: TGTGCCAGAAGCTTGGGAGATGAGCAGTTCTTC. This translates into CARSLGDEQFF.

The V call is TRBV4-3, the J call TRBJ2-6, with a tentative D call TRBD1 (5 bases). Trimming removed 0 bases at V and 3 bases at J, with 12 bases between. The CDR3 has 17 residues. Germline V CDR1 and CDR2: LGHNA, YSLEER. In DNA form, the CDR3 reads TGCGCCAGCAGCCAAGAACCTACAGGCGGTGGGGCCAACGTCCTGACTTTC. Residues: CASSQEPTGGGANVLTF.

The chain recombines TRBV10-2 with TRBJ1-1; D gene uncertain. In germline, CDR1 is WSHSY, CDR2 SAAADI. The V end lost 0 bases, the J end lost 5 bases, and 13 bases lay between the germline ends. The CDR3 has 15 residues. The CDR3 loop is CASSESAAFGTEAFF. CDR3 bases: TGCGCCAGCAGTGAGTCCGCAGCTTTTGGGACTGAAGCTTTCTTT.

The V gene is TRBV4-3, the J gene TRBJ2-7, with 9 bases fitting TRBD2. The CDR3 has 15 residues. Germline assignment: CDR1 LGHNA and CDR2 YSLEER. The ends lost 3 bases at V and 3 bases at J; junction bases unmatched: 6. The CDR3 region has the DNA TGCGCCAGCAGCCAGGATAGCGGGAGCTTCTACGAGCAGTACTTC. It translates to CASSQDSGSFYEQYF.

The chain employs TRBV7-2 and TRBJ2-2; 8 bases map to TRBD2. Germline CDR1 is SGHTA and CDR2 is FQGNSA. The CDR3 extends over 16 amino acids. V dropped 5 bases and J dropped 0; count of bases not matched to a gene: 5. The CDR3 sequence is CASSPQLAANTGELFF. The CDR3 region has the DNA TGTGCCAGCAGCCCCCAACTAGCGGCGAACACCGGGGAGCTGTTTTTT.

The genes are TRBV6-5 and TRBJ2-7; D is undetermined. Deletions cut 2 bases from V and 5 bases from J, with 4 bases between. The CDR3 runs to 11 residues. Germline-derived CDR1 and CDR2 are MNHEY and SVGAGI. The CDR3 DNA reads as TGTGCCAGCAGTTACGTCCACGAGCAGTACTTC. Amino acids: CASSYVHEQYF.

The chain recombines TRBV5-5 with TRBJ2-7, with a tentative D call TRBD1 (6 bases). Germline V CDR1 and CDR2: SGHKS, YYEKEE (reference sequence). The V end was cut by 3 bases, the J end by 3 bases, with 10 bases between. The CDR3 covers 13 residues. The CDR3 region is CASSSRDIYEQYF. The CDR3 DNA is TGTGCCAGCAGCTCCCGGGACATCTACGAGCAGTACTTC.